This passage covers 14 T cell receptor beta chains from one sample sequenced in a study of T-cell reconstitution after alpha-beta-depleted transplantation in children. TCRbeta library preparation incorporated unique molecular identifiers. TCRdb passed the PCR reads through MiXCR, listing each CDR3 protein once. This sample carries 180,000 or so distinct CDR3 sequences, roughly 6.3% of them seen once, and the ten largest clones take under 6%. Sequenced here: PBMCs, sampled before TCRalphabeta/CD19-depleted stem cell transplant. These receptors all stem from a girl under three years old with combined immunodeficiency, due to receive a stem cell transplant.

This clonotype was observed many times. This rearrangement joins TRBV7-9 to TRBJ2-3, with 7 bases aligning to TRBD2. The CDR3 extends over 15 amino acids. V was pared by 2 bases and J by 14 bases, with 16 bases of the junction left unmatched. From germline, CDR1 is SEHNR and CDR2 FQNEAQ (reference sequence). DNA for the CDR3: TGTGCCAGCAGCTTACCGCTGACTTCACTAGCGAAGCCGTATTTT. It yields the protein CASSLPLTSLAKPYF.

Comments on this clonotype: One base away lies a much larger clone, so this may be a sequencing read error. The chain is built from TRBV7-3 and TRBJ2-3; 8 bases line up with TRBD2. The CDR3 covers 15 residues. CDR1 SGHTA and CDR2 FQGTGA come from the germline V gene. This CDR3 is CASSSLAGTTDTLYF. CDR3 nucleotide sequence: TGTGCCAGCAGCTCCTTAGCGGGAACTACAGATACGCTGTATTTT.

This clonotype was seen repeatedly, ten times or more. This sequence joins TRBV15 and TRBJ2-7; 15 bases agree with TRBD2. The germline CDR1 and CDR2 sequences are LNHNV and YYDKDF (reference sequence). The V and J ends lost 1 base and 2 bases, in that order; junction bases with no gene match: 6. This CDR3 spans 18 amino acids. This chain's CDR3 is CATSRGPGLAGGTYEQYF. The CDR3 DNA sequence: TGTGCCACCAGCAGAGGTCCGGGACTAGCGGGGGGAACCTACGAGCAGTACTTC. Complete variable domain (other parts from reference TRBV15 and TRBJ2-7): DAMVIQNPRYQVTQFGKPVTLSCSQTLNHNVMYWYQQKSSQAPKLLFHYYDKDFNNEADTPDNFQSRRPNTSFCFLDIRSPGLGDTAMYLCATSRGPGLAGGTYEQYFGPGTRLTVT.

This clonotype was counted many times. The V call is TRBV20-1, the J call TRBJ2-1, with 11 bases identical to TRBD2. CDR3 length: 15 residues. The germline V gene has CDR1 DFQATT and CDR2 SNEGSKA (reference sequence). The V and J ends lost 5 bases and 3 bases, in that order; junction bases with no gene match: 6. Here the CDR3 reads CSAHKLAGDYNEQFF. CDR3 nucleotide sequence: TGCAGTGCTCATAAACTAGCGGGAGACTACAATGAGCAGTTCTTC.

The chain employs TRBV12-3 or TRBV12-4 and TRBJ2-3; TRBD2 might be the D (5 bases). The ends were cut back, 1 base at V and 4 bases at J, with 12 bases in the middle. CDR3 size: 15 residues. Written as DNA, the CDR3 is TGTGCCAGCAGTTTAGTCGCTACAGCGGCAGATACGCAGTATTTT. Amino acids: CASSLVATAADTQYF.

The table lists this clonotype with many counts. The V and J genes are TRBV28 and TRBJ1-2; D gene ambiguous. Trimming took 6 bases from V and 9 from J, leaving 11 bases between them. This CDR3 is 11 amino acids long. CDR1 MDHEN and CDR2 SYDVKM come from the germline V gene. CDR3 in amino acids: CASRASSRYTF. In DNA form, the CDR3 reads TGTGCCAGCAGGGCGAGTAGTCGCTACACCTTC.

In this sample, this clonotype turned up a few times. This chain connects TRBV2 to TRBJ2-7; 10 bases are shared with TRBD1. Germline CDR1 is SNHLY and CDR2 is FYNNEI. CDR3 length equals 15 residues. J was trimmed by 2 bases and V by 3 bases; bases with no gene match: 4. Written as DNA, the CDR3 is TGTGCCAGCAGTGATGGACAGGGGGAAACCTACGAGCAGTACTTC. Amino acid sequence: CASSDGQGETYEQYF.

This clonotype was counted a few times. V gene TRBV12-3 or TRBV12-4 combines with J gene TRBJ1-1; TRBD1 aligns across 9 bases. This CDR3 comprises 16 residues. Trimming took 7 bases from V and 5 from J; bases not matched to a gene: 14. The CDR3 reads CASKGGQGPWGTEAFF. Here the CDR3 DNA reads TGTGCCAGCAAGGGGGGACAGGGCCCCTGGGGAACTGAAGCTTTCTTT.

This clonotype was counted ten times or more. The chain combines TRBV18 with TRBJ2-4; tentatively, D is TRBD1 (6 bases). CDR3 length: 16 amino acids. Germline CDR1 KGHSH, CDR2 LQKENI. V was pared by 10 bases and J by 0 bases, with 19 bases between. The CDR3 DNA follows: TGTGCCACCCGAAGGACAGCTAATGTAGCCAAAAACATTCAGTACTTC. Translation gives CATRRTANVAKNIQYF.

This clonotype was picked up a small number of times. This rearrangement joins TRBV20-1 to TRBJ2-1; 7 bases are a match to TRBD1. CDR1 is DFQATT, CDR2 SNEGSKA, per germline (reference sequence). With 0 bases clipped from V and 5 bases from J, the junction kept 10 bases outside the gene matches. The CDR3 is 16 residues long. This CDR3 is CSARDLEGAGNNEQFF. Here the CDR3 DNA reads TGCAGTGCTAGAGATCTCGAGGGGGCAGGTAACAATGAGCAGTTCTTC.

This clonotype was observed many times. V gene TRBV11-2 combines with J gene TRBJ2-7; 11 nucleotides line up with TRBD2. Per the germline V gene, CDR1 is SGHAT and CDR2 is FQNNGV. V trimming: 6 bases; J trimming: 3 bases; junction bases outside the gene matches: 7. The CDR3 runs 15 residues. This CDR3 is CASRSLAGGIYEQYF. CDR3 in DNA: TGTGCCAGCAGGAGTCTAGCGGGGGGAATCTACGAGCAGTACTTC.

This chain links TRBV24-1 with TRBJ2-1; 12 bases match TRBD1. Germline CDR1 is KGHDR and CDR2 is SFDVKD. The junction had 5 bases not matched to a gene; V was cut back by 3 bases and J by 0 bases. The CDR3 is 18 residues long. The CDR3 DNA reads TGTGCCACCAGTGATCCCGGGACAGGGGGCTTCTCCTACAATGAGCAGTTCTTC. This translates into CATSDPGTGGFSYNEQFF.

In this sample, this clonotype turned up many times. The V call is TRBV20-1, the J call TRBJ2-3; 10 bases fit TRBD2. The germline CDR1 and CDR2 sequences are DFQATT and SNEGSKA (reference sequence). Losses at the gene ends were 0 bases for V and 7 bases for J; bases not matched to a gene: 16. This CDR3 is built from 18 residues. The CDR3 DNA reads as TGCAGTGCTAGAGATAGTTCCCCTACTAGCGGGGCATACTATACGCAGTATTTT. It codes for CSARDSSPTSGAYYTQYF.

This clonotype has just a few counts. This sequence joins TRBV7-9 and TRBJ2-7, with D hard to call. This CDR3 has 13 residues. The germline CDR1 and CDR2 sequences are SEHNR and FQNEAQ (reference sequence). V lost 3 bases to trimming and J lost 6 bases, with 12 bases between them. The CDR3 loop is CASSFSPGREQYF. The CDR3 DNA reads as TGTGCCAGCAGCTTTTCGCCCGGACGCGAGCAGTACTTC. Full variable domain (remainder filled in from reference TRBV7-9 and TRBJ2-7): DTGVSQNPRHKITKRGQNVTFRCDPISEHNRLYWYRQTLGQGPEFLTYFQNEAQLEKSRLLSDRFSAERPKGSFSTLEIQRTEQGDSAMYLCASSFSPGREQYFGPGTRLTVT.